These T cell receptor beta chains were read from a single sample in a study of blood T cell repertoires in COVID-19. Method: immunoSEQ multiplex PCR; TCRdb's copy keeps in-frame clones and lacks some. This sample yields fewer than 180,000 clones, of which around 90% are seen a single time; around 4.6% belongs to the top ten. The specimen was peripheral blood. These TCRs come from a woman aged 55-75 years with active or convalescent COVID-19. Both conserved end residues are part of each CDR3. D genes are given only for firm matches. A clone size is listed for some rows: how often the clone was seen (once, few, many), or a class if it is expanded.

clone_size d_call j_call v_call cdr3_aa cdr3_nt
. . TRBJ1-6 TRBV5-1 CASSLRVQGPQQNSPLHF TGCGCCAGCAGCTTGAGGGTGCAGGGGCCGCAACAAAATTCACCCCTCCACTTT
. . TRBJ2-7 TRBV4-3 CASSQGHGDYEQYF TGCGCCAGCAGCCAAGGACACGGCGACTACGAGCAGTACTTC
once . TRBJ2-4 TRBV7-2 CASSLRGVKNIQYF TGTGCCAGCAGTCTTAGGGGCGTCAAAAACATTCAGTACTTC
. . TRBJ1-5 TRBV30 CAWSAGVGSNQPQHF TGTGCCTGGAGTGCAGGGGTGGGCAGCAATCAGCCCCAGCATTTT
. TRBD1 TRBJ2-3 TRBV9 CASSFPTGGVDTQYF TGTGCCAGCAGCTTTCCGACAGGGGGGGTGGATACGCAGTATTTT
. TRBD1 TRBJ1-2 TRBV2 CASSDRTGTGYGYTF TGTGCCAGCAGTGACCGGACAGGGACGGGGTATGGCTACACCTTC
few TRBD1 TRBJ1-5 TRBV18 CASSPTGTGNNQPQHF TGTGCCAGCTCACCCACCGGGACAGGGAACAATCAGCCCCAGCATTTT
. . TRBJ1-2 TRBV12-3/TRBV12-4 CASSSDRLGYTF TGTGCCAGCTCCAGCGACAGACTTGGCTACACCTTC
. . TRBJ2-5 TRBV18 CASSPSRTAGGETQYF TGTGCCAGCTCACCATCTAGGACAGCAGGTGGTGAGACCCAGTACTTC
. TRBD1 TRBJ1-2 TRBV19 CASSTDRERGYTF TGTGCCAGTAGTACGGACAGGGAACGTGGCTACACCTTC
. TRBD2 TRBJ2-2 TRBV9 CASSAKERGVNTGELFF TGTGCCAGCAGCGCCAAAGAGCGGGGGGTGAACACCGGGGAGCTGTTTTTT
. . TRBJ1-2 TRBV4-3 CASTSSDNYGYTF TGCGCCAGCACCTCCAGTGATAACTATGGCTACACCTTC
. . TRBJ2-3 TRBV29-1 CSVRQVVTDTQYF TGCAGCGTCAGACAGGTGGTCACAGATACGCAGTATTTT
. TRBD1 TRBJ2-2 TRBV7-2 CASSRGQGGTGELFF TGTGCCAGCAGCCGGGGACAGGGGGGCACCGGGGAGCTGTTTTTT
. TRBD1 TRBJ1-6 TRBV18 CASSLGQGGNSPLHF TGTGCCAGCTCACTTGGACAGGGCGGTAATTCACCCCTCCACTTT
. . TRBJ1-4 TRBV19 CASSNPTVNRQKLFF TGTGCCAGTAGTAACCCGACAGTGAACAGACAAAAACTGTTTTTT
. TRBD1 TRBJ1-2 TRBV6-4 CASSRDSRSNYGYTF TGTGCCAGCAGTCGGGACAGCAGATCTAACTATGGCTACACCTTC
. TRBD1 TRBJ2-2 TRBV6-6 CASSRDRADTGELFF TGTGCCAGCAGCAGAGACAGGGCCGACACCGGGGAGCTGTTTTTT
. TRBD1 TRBJ1-1 TRBV19 CASRTGQMNTEAFF TGTGCCAGTAGGACGGGACAGATGAACACTGAAGCTTTCTTT
few TRBD1 TRBJ2-7 TRBV7-2 CASSLGGGQGAREQYF TGTGCCAGCAGCTTAGGTGGCGGACAGGGGGCTAGGGAGCAGTACTTC
few . TRBJ2-2 TRBV12-3/TRBV12-4 CASSRQQTGELFF TGTGCCAGCAGCAGACAGCAAACCGGGGAGCTGTTTTTT
. TRBD2 TRBJ2-2 TRBV27 CASRLTSGANTGELFF TGTGCCAGCAGACTCACTAGCGGCGCGAACACCGGGGAGCTGTTTTTT
. . TRBJ2-7 TRBV19 CASSATGAPTLRKEQYF TGTGCCAGTAGTGCCACGGGTGCCCCCACTCTAAGGAAGGAGCAGTACTTC
. TRBD1 TRBJ2-1 TRBV4-1 CASSQDPGQRWDEQFF TGCGCCAGCAGCCAAGACCCGGGACAGCGATGGGATGAGCAGTTCTTC
. . TRBJ2-4 TRBV4-3 CASSQETGQIQYF TGCGCCAGCAGCCAAGAAACGGGTCAAATTCAGTACTTC
. TRBD1 TRBJ1-1 TRBV4-3 CASSQNRGFGAFF TGCGCCAGCAGCCAAAACAGGGGCTTTGGGGCTTTCTTT
. . TRBJ2-2 TRBV6-5 CASGGRGGELFF TGTGCCAGCGGGGGCAGGGGCGGGGAGCTGTTTTTT
. . TRBJ2-1 TRBV19 CASSIGGIEQFF TGTGCCAGTAGTATTGGGGGGATTGAGCAGTTCTTC